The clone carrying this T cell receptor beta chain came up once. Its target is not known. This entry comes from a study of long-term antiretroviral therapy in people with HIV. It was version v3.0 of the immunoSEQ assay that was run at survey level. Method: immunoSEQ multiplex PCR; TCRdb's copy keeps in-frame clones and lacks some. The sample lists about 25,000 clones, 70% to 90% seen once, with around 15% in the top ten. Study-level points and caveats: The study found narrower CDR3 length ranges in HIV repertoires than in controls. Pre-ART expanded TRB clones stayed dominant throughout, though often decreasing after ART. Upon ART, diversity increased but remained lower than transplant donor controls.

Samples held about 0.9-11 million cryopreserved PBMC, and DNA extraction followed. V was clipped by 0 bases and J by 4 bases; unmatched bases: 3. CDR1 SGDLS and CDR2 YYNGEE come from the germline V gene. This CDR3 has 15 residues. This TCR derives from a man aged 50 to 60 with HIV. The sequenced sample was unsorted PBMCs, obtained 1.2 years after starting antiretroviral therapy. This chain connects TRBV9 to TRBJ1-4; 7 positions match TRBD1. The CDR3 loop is CASSVEGTVNEKLFF. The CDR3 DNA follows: TGTGCCAGCAGCGTAGAGGGGACAGTTAATGAAAAACTGTTTTTT.